The 20 T cell receptor beta chains below all came from one sample that was sequenced in a study of blood T cell repertoires in COVID-19. Data came from immunoSEQ multiplex PCR; TCRdb stores just in-frame clones and leaves some out. This sample yields roughly 45,000 clones, of which about nine tenths are seen a single time; 15% to 20% belongs to the top ten. Sequenced input: peripheral blood. The receptors originated from a man aged 70 or older with active COVID-19.

This chain uses TRBV29-1 with TRBJ2-1, with D possibly TRBD2 on 5 matching bases. Deletions cut 0 bases from V and 2 bases from J, with 11 bases between. This CDR3 has 15 amino acids. The germline V gene encodes CDR1 SQVTM and CDR2 ANQGSEA. CDR3 DNA: TGCAGCGTTGAAGATGGAGGAGTAACCTACAATGAGCAGTTCTTC. Translation gives CSVEDGGVTYNEQFF.

V gene TRBV9 combines with J gene TRBJ1-4; D might be TRBD1 (6 bases). The CDR3 spans 14 residues. Trimming pared 4 bases from V and 5 bases from J, leaving 12 bases between. CDR1 is SGDLS and CDR2 is YYNGEE in the germline V gene. The CDR3 sequence: CASSQDRRNEKLFF. CDR3 in DNA: TGTGCCAGCAGCCAAGACAGGAGGAATGAAAAACTGTTTTTT.

The chain combines TRBV28 with TRBJ2-1, with D maybe TRBD2 (7 bases). V lost 4 bases and J lost 7, with 11 bases in between. This CDR3 region has 13 residues. From germline, CDR1 is MDHEN and CDR2 SYDVKM. CDR3 nucleotides: TGTGCCAGCAGTTGGGGGGGCCGGAATGAGCAGTTCTTC. It specifies CASSWGGRNEQFF.

The V and J genes are TRBV2 and TRBJ1-6, with 7 bases lining up with TRBD1. The CDR3 spans 16 residues. The V and J ends lost 2 bases and 7 bases, in that order; junction bases with no gene match: 8. CDR1 and CDR2 from the germline V gene are SNHLY and FYNNEI. The CDR3 sequence is CASSERATGSNSPLHF. The CDR3 DNA follows: TGTGCCAGCAGTGAACGCGCGACAGGGTCAAATTCACCCCTCCACTTT.

V and J are TRBV7-2 and TRBJ2-1, with 8 bases matching TRBD2. This CDR3 spans 16 amino acids. Germline assignment: CDR1 SGHTA and CDR2 FQGNSA. V was clipped by 5 bases and J by 8 bases; unmatched bases: 14. The DNA of the CDR3 is TGTGCCAGCAGCCCATCACGAGGACGGGGGGGCCATGAGCAGTTCTTC. It is translated as CASSPSRGRGGHEQFF.

The chain recombines TRBV6-5 with TRBJ2-7; 10 bases are a match to TRBD1. CDR3 length: 15 amino acids. Germline V lookup: CDR1 MNHEY, CDR2 SVGAGI. V was pared by 6 bases and J by 1 base, with 6 bases of the junction left unmatched. CDR3 nucleotide sequence: TGTGCCAGCAGGTCCCGGGACAGGGGTTCCTACGAGCAGTACTTC. It specifies CASRSRDRGSYEQYF.

This rearrangement joins TRBV5-1 to TRBJ1-2; tentative D call: TRBD1 (5 bases). This CDR3 comprises 14 residues. V lost 0 bases to trimming and J lost 3 bases, with 9 bases between them. Germline CDR1 SGHRS, CDR2 YFSETQ. The CDR3 here is CASSLADSYYGYTF. The CDR3 DNA is TGCGCCAGCAGCTTGGCCGACAGCTACTATGGCTACACCTTC.

By proportion, this clone is large. The chain links TRBV5-4 to TRBJ2-3; D is undetermined. Germline-derived CDR1 and CDR2 are SGHNT and YYREEE (reference sequence). The germline V and J ends were trimmed by 2 bases and 4 bases, with 8 bases remaining between them. CDR3 length: 13 amino acids. This CDR3 reads CASSLVLSDTQYF. CDR3 sequence (DNA): TGTGCCAGCAGCTTAGTACTCTCAGATACGCAGTATTTT.

The rearrangement joins TRBV19 to TRBJ2-2, with 8 nucleotides matching TRBD2. Germline CDR1 reads LNHDA; CDR2 reads SQIVND (reference sequence). The V segment lost 10 bases and the J segment 5 bases; nucleotides outside the gene matches: 6. The CDR3 covers 13 residues. The CDR3, as DNA: TGTGCCACCGGGACTAGTCGGACCGGGGAGCTGTTTTTT. It is translated as CATGTSRTGELFF.

The chain combines TRBV9 with TRBJ2-2; D not resolved. This CDR3 has 13 residues. CDR1 is SGDLS and CDR2 is YYNGEE in the germline V gene. V was cut by 0 bases and J by 4 bases, with 4 bases left in between. DNA of the CDR3: TGTGCCAGCAGCGTAGCGGGCACCGGGGAGCTGTTTTTT. Translating gives CASSVAGTGELFF.

The V gene is TRBV3-1 (or the pseudogene TRBV3-2), the J gene TRBJ2-3; the D gene is possibly TRBD2 (6 bases). Trimming took off 1 base at V and 1 base at J, with 18 bases between the two ends. In germline, CDR1 is LGHDT, CDR2 YNNKEL (reference sequence). The CDR3 is made up of 18 amino acids. This CDR3 reads CASSQAPGGALGTDTQYF. The DNA for the CDR3 is TGTGCCAGCAGCCAAGCCCCCGGAGGGGCCCTAGGCACAGATACGCAGTATTTT.

This clone was picked up one time. CDR3 nucleotides: TGTGCCAGCTCACCCGGACAGGGCGGCGAGTACTTC. It translates to CASSPGQGGEYF. The chain uses TRBV18 and TRBJ2-7, with TRBD1 identical over 8 bases. The CDR3 runs 12 residues. The junction had 6 bases not matched to a gene; V was cut back by 3 bases and J by 11 bases. Germline V gene sequence: CDR1 KGHSH, CDR2 LQKENI. Together with reference TRBV18 and TRBJ2-7, the CDR3 gives the full variable domain: NAGVMQNPRHLVRRRGQEARLRCSPMKGHSHVYWYRQLPEEGLKFMVYLQKENIIDESGMPKERFSAEFPKEGPSILRIQQVVRGDSAAYFCASSPGQGGEYFGPGTRLTVT.

The chain couples TRBV6-2 or TRBV6-3 to TRBJ2-3; D remains ambiguous. Germline V lookup: CDR1 MNHEY, CDR2 SVGEGT. The length of the CDR3 is 15 residues. Trimming left V 1 base short and J 2 bases short, with 10 bases between. CDR3 sequence (DNA): TGTGCCAGCAGTTACTGGGCAGACAACACAGATACGCAGTATTTT. It encodes CASSYWADNTDTQYF.

The V gene is TRBV4-1, the J gene TRBJ2-5, with 12 bases fitting TRBD1. The ends lost 3 bases at V and 5 bases at J; junction bases unmatched: 4. The CDR3 runs to 15 residues. In germline, CDR1 is MGHRA, CDR2 YSYEKL. CDR3 sequence: CASSQGTGGAETQYF. Written as DNA, the CDR3 is TGCGCCAGCAGCCAGGGGACAGGGGGCGCCGAGACCCAGTACTTC.

The chain is built from TRBV7-3 and TRBJ2-1; D might be TRBD2 (5 bases). V was trimmed by 5 bases and J by 2 bases, leaving 10 bases between them. This CDR3 comprises 14 residues. CDR1 is SGHTA, CDR2 FQGTGA, per germline. CDR3 nucleotides: TGTGCCAGCAGCCCCACCGGGGCCTACAATGAGCAGTTCTTC. It translates to CASSPTGAYNEQFF.

The gene calls are TRBV28 and TRBJ2-1, with 8 nucleotides matching TRBD1. This CDR3 contains 13 residues. After removal of 10 bases from V and 6 bases from J, the junction contained 8 bases not matched to a gene. Germline CDR1 and CDR2: MDHEN and SYDVKM. CDR3 region: CATTADRGNEQFF. The CDR3 DNA is TGTGCCACCACCGCTGACAGGGGCAATGAGCAGTTCTTC.

The CDR3 coding sequence is TGCAGCGTTGGGGGGATGGGACAGGGGCTCACAGATACGCAGTATTTT. It specifies CSVGGMGQGLTDTQYF. This rearrangement joins TRBV29-1 to TRBJ2-3; 10 bases are a match to TRBD1. The J segment lost 2 bases and the V segment lost 4 bases, leaving 9 bases of the junction unmatched. Germline values: CDR1 SQVTM, CDR2 ANQGSEA. This CDR3 is 16 amino acids long.

The rearrangement uses TRBV5-5 and TRBJ2-5, with 7 bases that match TRBD2. The ends lost 4 bases at V and 4 bases at J; junction bases unmatched: 7. Germline CDR1 reads SGHKS; CDR2 reads YYEKEE (reference sequence). The length of the CDR3 is 14 residues. CDR3 loop: CASSRVAGVETQYF. DNA for the CDR3: TGTGCCAGCAGCCGGGTCGCGGGAGTAGAGACCCAGTACTTC. Full variable domain (remainder filled in from reference TRBV5-5 and TRBJ2-5): DAGVTQSPTHLIKTRGQQVTLRCSPISGHKSVSWYQQVLGQGPQFIFQYYEKEERGRGNFPDRFSARQFPNYSSELNVNALLLGDSALYLCASSRVAGVETQYFGPGTRLLVL.

The chain recombines TRBV4-1 with TRBJ1-5; 8 bases match TRBD1. CDR1 and CDR2 (germline): MGHRA, YSYEKL. V was clipped by 4 bases and J by 4 bases; unmatched bases: 9. The CDR3 is 16 amino acids. CDR3 residues: CASSRTGTGVNQPQHF. The CDR3 bases are TGCGCCAGCAGCCGGACCGGGACAGGAGTTAATCAGCCCCAGCATTTT.

The rearrangement links TRBV28 to TRBJ2-7; 9 nucleotides align to TRBD1. There are 15 residues in the CDR3. CDR1 is MDHEN, CDR2 SYDVKM, per germline. J gave up 1 base and V 4 bases, and 5 bases lay outside the gene matches. The CDR3 DNA reads TGTGCCAGCAGTTGGGCCGGGACAGGGTCCTACGAGCAGTACTTC. It translates to CASSWAGTGSYEQYF.